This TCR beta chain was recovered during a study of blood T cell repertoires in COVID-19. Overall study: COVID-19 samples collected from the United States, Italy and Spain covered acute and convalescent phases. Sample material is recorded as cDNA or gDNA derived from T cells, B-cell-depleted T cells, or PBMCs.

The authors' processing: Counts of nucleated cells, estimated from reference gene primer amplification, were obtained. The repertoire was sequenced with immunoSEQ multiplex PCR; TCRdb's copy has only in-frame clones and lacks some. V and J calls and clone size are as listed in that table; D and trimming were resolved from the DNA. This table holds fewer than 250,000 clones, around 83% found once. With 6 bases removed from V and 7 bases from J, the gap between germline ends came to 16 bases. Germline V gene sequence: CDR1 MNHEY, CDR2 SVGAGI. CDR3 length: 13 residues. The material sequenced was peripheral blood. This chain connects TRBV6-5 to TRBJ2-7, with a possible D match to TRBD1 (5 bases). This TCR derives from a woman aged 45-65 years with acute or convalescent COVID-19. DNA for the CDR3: TGTGCCAGCAGAAAGGGGTTATTGGGGGAGCAGTACTTC. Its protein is CASRKGLLGEQYF.